The 5 T cell receptor beta chains below all came from one sample that was sequenced in a study of blood T cell repertoires in COVID-19. Sequenced by immunoSEQ multiplex PCR; TCRdb stores in-frame clones only, minus some. The sample includes hundreds of thousands of clones, approximately 86% of them seen just once. Sequencing input: peripheral blood. The receptors here all came from a man aged 65 to 79 with acute or convalescent COVID-19.

This clone has a handful of counts. This chain connects TRBV5-6 to TRBJ1-2, with TRBD1 identical over 9 bases. Germline V gene lookup returns CDR1 SGHDT and CDR2 YYEEEE. The J segment lost 6 bases and the V segment lost 1 base, leaving 7 bases of the junction unmatched. The CDR3 is made up of 15 amino acids. The CDR3 loop reads CASSLPAGQGHGYTF. The CDR3 coding sequence is TGTGCCAGCAGCTTGCCCGCCGGACAGGGGCATGGCTACACCTTC.

The chain uses TRBV7-2 and TRBJ2-3; 10 nucleotides align to TRBD2. This CDR3 has 15 amino acids. In germline, CDR1 is SGHTA, CDR2 FQGNSA. Trimming cost V 1 base and J 3 bases; bases outside gene matches: 1. In DNA, the CDR3 is TGTGCCAGCAGCTTAGTTAGCGGGAGGACAGATACGCAGTATTTT. Amino acids: CASSLVSGRTDTQYF. Full variable domain (missing parts from reference TRBV7-2 and TRBJ2-3): GAGVSQSPSNKVTEKGKDVELRCDPISGHTALYWYRQSLGQGLEFLIYFQGNSAPDKSGLPSDRFSAERTGGSVSTLTIQRTQQEDSAVYLCASSLVSGRTDTQYFGPGTRLTVL.

This clone occurred once. The rearrangement links TRBV7-2 to TRBJ2-7; 7 nucleotides line up with TRBD1. The CDR3 is made up of 14 amino acids. V lost 3 bases to trimming and J lost 5 bases; unmatched junction nucleotides: 7. Germline V gives CDR1 SGHTA, CDR2 FQGNSA. CDR3 residues: CASSFIQGVHEQYF. Here the CDR3 DNA reads TGTGCCAGCAGCTTTATTCAGGGGGTCCACGAGCAGTACTTC.

The sample holds one count of this clone. Here the CDR3 reads CASSPGVSGGVPPNTQYF. The CDR3 nucleotides are TGTGCCAGCAGCCCCGGGGTTAGCGGGGGGGTCCCACCGAATACGCAGTATTTT. V usage is TRBV4-2 and J usage is TRBJ2-3; 11 positions agree with TRBD2. Germline V gene data show CDR1 as LGHNA and CDR2 as YNFKEQ. The CDR3 has 18 amino acids. V shed 4 bases, J shed 7 bases, and the junction held 16 bases outside the gene matches.

The rearrangement joins TRBV20-1 to TRBJ1-2; 10 bases line up with TRBD1. CDR3 size: 15 residues. V lost 3 bases to trimming and J lost 8 bases; unmatched junction nucleotides: 12. Germline CDR1 DFQATT, CDR2 SNEGSKA (reference sequence). CDR3 protein: CSASGGQGFMRGYTF. The CDR3 DNA reads TGCAGTGCTAGTGGGGGACAGGGGTTTATGCGGGGCTACACCTTC.